The rows below give T cell receptor beta chains drawn from one sample of a study of T cell responses to AZD1222 COVID-19 vaccine. The method was immunoSEQ multiplex PCR; TCRdb's version includes in-frame clones alone and lacks a portion of them. Counted here are roughly 100,000 clones, around 91% occurring once; the ten biggest clones make up more than 4.5%. Source: peripheral blood, taken on day 0 of AZD1222 vaccination. Receptors were obtained from an adult in good health. Each CDR3 is given with its conserved first and last residue. Fields, in order: CDR3 DNA, CDR3 protein, CDR3 length, V gene, D gene, J gene, clone size. The D gene is left open where the match is weak. Part of the rows lack a size; the others show once, few, many or a class for expanded clones.

cdr3_nt: TGTGCCAGCAGCCCTCGGACTAGCGGGGGGGTTTTCCAAGAGACCCAGTACTTC; cdr3_aa: CASSPRTSGGVFQETQYF; cdr3_length: 18; v_call: TRBV11-2; d_call: TRBD2; j_call: TRBJ2-5; clone_size: .
cdr3_nt: TGTGCCAGCAGCTTAGGGAGTAGCAATCAGCCCCAGCATTTT; cdr3_aa: CASSLGSSNQPQHF; cdr3_length: 14; v_call: TRBV11-2; d_call: .; j_call: TRBJ1-5; clone_size: .
cdr3_nt: TGTGCCAGCAGACGGAACACCATATATTTT; cdr3_aa: CASRRNTIYF; cdr3_length: 10; v_call: TRBV12-3/TRBV12-4; d_call: .; j_call: TRBJ1-3; clone_size: .
cdr3_nt: TGTGCCAGCAGCGTAGCTCAGGAGAACACTGAAGCTTTCTTT; cdr3_aa: CASSVAQENTEAFF; cdr3_length: 14; v_call: TRBV9; d_call: .; j_call: TRBJ1-1; clone_size: .
cdr3_nt: TGTGCCTGGAGTCCGGGGGTCTCTGGAAACACCATATATTTT; cdr3_aa: CAWSPGVSGNTIYF; cdr3_length: 14; v_call: TRBV30; d_call: .; j_call: TRBJ1-3; clone_size: .
cdr3_nt: TGTGCCAGCAGCCCAGGGAGTGAGCAGTTCTTC; cdr3_aa: CASSPGSEQFF; cdr3_length: 11; v_call: TRBV12-3/TRBV12-4; d_call: .; j_call: TRBJ2-1; clone_size: .
cdr3_nt: TGTGCCAGCAGTCAATCTGTGGGTACATTAGCCATCAATAATGAAAAACTGTTTTTT; cdr3_aa: CASSQSVGTLAINNEKLFF; cdr3_length: 19; v_call: TRBV6-7; d_call: .; j_call: TRBJ1-4; clone_size: .
cdr3_nt: TGTGCCAGCAGCCCCAACAGGGTCCGGCAGCCCCAGCATTTT; cdr3_aa: CASSPNRVRQPQHF; cdr3_length: 14; v_call: TRBV7-8; d_call: .; j_call: TRBJ1-5; clone_size: .
cdr3_nt: TGTGCCAGCAGCCGGGGGGCTGGGCAGCCCCAGCATTTT; cdr3_aa: CASSRGAGQPQHF; cdr3_length: 13; v_call: TRBV7-9; d_call: .; j_call: TRBJ1-5; clone_size: once
cdr3_nt: TGTGCCAGCAGCTTAGAGGAGGGGACCTACTATGGCTACACCTTC; cdr3_aa: CASSLEEGTYYGYTF; cdr3_length: 15; v_call: TRBV7-2; d_call: .; j_call: TRBJ1-2; clone_size: once
cdr3_nt: TGTGCCAGCAGTTACTCGCCCATTCGGTCGATTTATAATTCACCCCTCCACTTT; cdr3_aa: CASSYSPIRSIYNSPLHF; cdr3_length: 18; v_call: TRBV6-2/TRBV6-3; d_call: .; j_call: TRBJ1-6; clone_size: few
cdr3_nt: TGTGCCTGGAGTGTAGGTGAAAGTCAAGGAAACACCATATATTTT; cdr3_aa: CAWSVGESQGNTIYF; cdr3_length: 15; v_call: TRBV30; d_call: .; j_call: TRBJ1-3; clone_size: .
cdr3_nt: TGTGCCAGTAGTATTGGAGGCTCAAGACAGCCCCAGCATTTT; cdr3_aa: CASSIGGSRQPQHF; cdr3_length: 14; v_call: TRBV19; d_call: .; j_call: TRBJ1-5; clone_size: .
cdr3_nt: TGTGCCAGCAGCCAGTCCACCGGGGCAGTACTAGCCGATGAAAAACTGTTTTTT; cdr3_aa: CASSQSTGAVLADEKLFF; cdr3_length: 18; v_call: TRBV7-9; d_call: .; j_call: TRBJ1-4; clone_size: .
cdr3_nt: TGTGCCAGCAGCCAAGCGGGACAGGGGAGAGCAGATACGCAGTATTTT; cdr3_aa: CASSQAGQGRADTQYF; cdr3_length: 16; v_call: TRBV3-1/TRBV3-2; d_call: TRBD1; j_call: TRBJ2-3; clone_size: .
cdr3_nt: TGTGCCAGCAGCCTGGACAGTGTCTATGGCTACACCTTC; cdr3_aa: CASSLDSVYGYTF; cdr3_length: 13; v_call: TRBV5-5; d_call: .; j_call: TRBJ1-2; clone_size: once
cdr3_nt: TGTGCCAGCAGTGAAGGGGCTGGGATGAACACTGAAGCTTTCTTT; cdr3_aa: CASSEGAGMNTEAFF; cdr3_length: 15; v_call: TRBV6-1; d_call: .; j_call: TRBJ1-1; clone_size: .
cdr3_nt: TGTGCCAGCTCATACAGGGATAGGGATGAGCAGTTCTTC; cdr3_aa: CASSYRDRDEQFF; cdr3_length: 13; v_call: TRBV18; d_call: .; j_call: TRBJ2-1; clone_size: .
cdr3_nt: TGTGCCACCAGCAGAGCTGGGACCCCCGCAGATACGCAGTATTTT; cdr3_aa: CATSRAGTPADTQYF; cdr3_length: 15; v_call: TRBV15; d_call: .; j_call: TRBJ2-3; clone_size: .
cdr3_nt: TGTGCCAGCAGTCCTGGACAGGTTTTAGGACTAGAGCAGTACTTC; cdr3_aa: CASSPGQVLGLEQYF; cdr3_length: 15; v_call: TRBV6-5; d_call: .; j_call: TRBJ2-7; clone_size: .
cdr3_nt: TGTGCCAGCAGTAACAGAGCATTGAACACTGAAGCTTTCTTT; cdr3_aa: CASSNRALNTEAFF; cdr3_length: 14; v_call: TRBV28; d_call: .; j_call: TRBJ1-1; clone_size: .
cdr3_nt: TGCGCCAGCAGCAGGACAGGGGCGGGTTTTAGGACTGAAGCTTTCTTT; cdr3_aa: CASSRTGAGFRTEAFF; cdr3_length: 16; v_call: TRBV5-1; d_call: TRBD1; j_call: TRBJ1-1; clone_size: .
cdr3_nt: TGTGCCAGCAGTCTAGCGGGGGGAGTCTACGAGCAGTACTTC; cdr3_aa: CASSLAGGVYEQYF; cdr3_length: 14; v_call: TRBV6-5; d_call: TRBD2; j_call: TRBJ2-7; clone_size: .
cdr3_nt: TGCGCCAGCAGCTTGGGAGCGGGGGCTCCTAGAGATACGCAGTATTTT; cdr3_aa: CASSLGAGAPRDTQYF; cdr3_length: 16; v_call: TRBV5-1; d_call: TRBD2; j_call: TRBJ2-3; clone_size: .
cdr3_nt: TGTGCCAGCAGCCAAGTCCCGGGGGGGACGGCCTACGAGCAGTACTTC; cdr3_aa: CASSQVPGGTAYEQYF; cdr3_length: 16; v_call: TRBV3-1/TRBV3-2; d_call: TRBD2; j_call: TRBJ2-7; clone_size: .
cdr3_nt: TGTGCCAGCAGTTACCTTAGGGAGACTGAAGCTTTCTTT; cdr3_aa: CASSYLRETEAFF; cdr3_length: 13; v_call: TRBV6-5; d_call: .; j_call: TRBJ1-1; clone_size: .
cdr3_nt: TGTGCCAGCAGCTCCGGAGTAGCGGGGGGACGAGGCGGGGAGCTGTTTTTT; cdr3_aa: CASSSGVAGGRGGELFF; cdr3_length: 17; v_call: TRBV7-6; d_call: TRBD2; j_call: TRBJ2-2; clone_size: .
cdr3_nt: TGTGCCAGCAGTGACCAGACAGGGCCCCAGCCCCAGCATTTT; cdr3_aa: CASSDQTGPQPQHF; cdr3_length: 14; v_call: TRBV6-1; d_call: TRBD1; j_call: TRBJ1-5; clone_size: .
cdr3_nt: TGTGCCTGGAGCCCGACAGGGGGCAATCAGCCCCAGCATTTT; cdr3_aa: CAWSPTGGNQPQHF; cdr3_length: 14; v_call: TRBV30; d_call: TRBD1; j_call: TRBJ1-5; clone_size: .